The subject of this entry is one T cell receptor beta chain. This record comes from a study of technical replicates of blood from several donors. The length of the CDR3 is 15 residues. Trimming stripped 6 bases from V and 4 bases from J, with 16 bases between. CDR1 and CDR2 from the germline V gene are MNHEY and SVGAGI. Some clones are missing from TCRdb's copy, which holds only in-frame ones; the method was immunoSEQ multiplex PCR. The sample holds approximately 68,000 clones; 95% to 97% are singletons and the top ten take around 0.3%. The source is a human donor in good health. The gene calls are TRBV6-5 and TRBJ2-1, with a tentative D call TRBD2 (7 bases). What was sequenced was T cells isolated from PBMCs. In DNA form, the CDR3 reads TGTGCCAGCAGCCCGAAGGGAGGGGGTTACAATGAGCAGTTCTTC. This translates into CASSPKGGGYNEQFF.